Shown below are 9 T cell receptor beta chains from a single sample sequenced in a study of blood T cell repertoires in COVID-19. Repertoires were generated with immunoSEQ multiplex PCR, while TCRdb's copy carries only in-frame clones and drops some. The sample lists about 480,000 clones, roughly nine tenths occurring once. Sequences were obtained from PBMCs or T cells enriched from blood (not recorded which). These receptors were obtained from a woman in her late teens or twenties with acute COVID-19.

Written as DNA, the CDR3 is TGCGCCAGCAGCCAGGCTCTGCTTGTTAGCTCGGGAAATGAGCAGTTCTTC. As protein: CASSQALLVSSGNEQFF. The rearrangement joins TRBV4-3 to TRBJ2-1; maybe TRBD2 (5 bases). CDR1 and CDR2 (germline): LGHNA, YSLEER. CDR3 size: 17 residues. V lost 3 bases, J lost 7 bases, and 22 bases lay in between.

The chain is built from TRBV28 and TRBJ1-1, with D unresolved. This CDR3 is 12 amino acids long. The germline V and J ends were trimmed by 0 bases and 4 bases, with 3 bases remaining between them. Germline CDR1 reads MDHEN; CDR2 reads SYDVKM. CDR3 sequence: CASSLWSTEAFF. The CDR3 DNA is TGTGCCAGCAGTTTATGGAGCACTGAAGCTTTCTTT.

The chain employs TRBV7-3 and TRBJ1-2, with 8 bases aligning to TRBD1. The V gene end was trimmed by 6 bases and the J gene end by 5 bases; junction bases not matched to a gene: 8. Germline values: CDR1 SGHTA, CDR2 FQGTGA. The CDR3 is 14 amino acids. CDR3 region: CASSPGQGPYGYTF. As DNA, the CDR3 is TGTGCCAGCAGTCCTGGACAGGGACCGTATGGCTACACCTTC.

The DNA for the CDR3 is TGTGCCAGCAGAACCGGGACTAGCGCAATCTTCACTGGAGAGCAGTACTTC. Protein: CASRTGTSAIFTGEQYF. The chain couples TRBV11-2 to TRBJ2-7; 10 positions agree with TRBD2. Trimming took 6 bases from V and 7 from J; bases not matched to a gene: 18. Germline V CDR1 and CDR2: SGHAT, FQNNGV. There are 17 residues in the CDR3. Variable domain in full (rest from reference TRBV11-2 and TRBJ2-7): EAGVAQSPRYKIIEKRQSVAFWCNPISGHATLYWYQQILGQGPKLLIQFQNNGVVDDSQLPKDRFSAERLKGVDSTLKIQPAKLEDSAVYLCASRTGTSAIFTGEQYFGPGTRLTVT.

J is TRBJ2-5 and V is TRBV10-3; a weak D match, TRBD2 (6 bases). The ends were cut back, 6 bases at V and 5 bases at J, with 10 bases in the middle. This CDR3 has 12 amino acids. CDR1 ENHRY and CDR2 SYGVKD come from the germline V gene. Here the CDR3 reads CAIRGEAETQYF. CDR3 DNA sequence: TGTGCCATCAGGGGGGAGGCGGAGACCCAGTACTTC.

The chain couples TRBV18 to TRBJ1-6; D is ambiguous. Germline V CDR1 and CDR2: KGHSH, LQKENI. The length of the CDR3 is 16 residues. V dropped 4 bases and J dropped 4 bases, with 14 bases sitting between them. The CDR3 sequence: CASSRRAGEYNSPLHF. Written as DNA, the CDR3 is TGTGCCAGCTCACGACGGGCGGGAGAGTATAATTCACCCCTCCACTTT. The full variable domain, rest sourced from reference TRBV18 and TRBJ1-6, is NAGVMQNPRHLVRRRGQEARLRCSPMKGHSHVYWYRQLPEEGLKFMVYLQKENIIDESGMPKERFSAEFPKEGPSILRIQQVVRGDSAAYFCASSRRAGEYNSPLHFGNGTRLTVT.

CDR3 nucleotide sequence: TGTGCCAGCAGCGTAGGTCCTTCGAACACCGGGGAGCTGTTTTTT. Encoded protein: CASSVGPSNTGELFF. The chain carries TRBV9 and TRBJ2-2; D gene unclear. The CDR3 loop spans 15 amino acids. V was pared by 0 bases and J by 0 bases, with 6 bases between. The germline CDR1 and CDR2 sequences are SGDLS and YYNGEE.

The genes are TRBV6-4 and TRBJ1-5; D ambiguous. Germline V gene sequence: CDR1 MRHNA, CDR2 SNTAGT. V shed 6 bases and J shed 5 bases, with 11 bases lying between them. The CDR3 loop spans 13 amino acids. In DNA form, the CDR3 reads TGTGCCAGCAGCCGGGAGGGTGATCAGCCCCAGCATTTT. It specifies CASSREGDQPQHF.

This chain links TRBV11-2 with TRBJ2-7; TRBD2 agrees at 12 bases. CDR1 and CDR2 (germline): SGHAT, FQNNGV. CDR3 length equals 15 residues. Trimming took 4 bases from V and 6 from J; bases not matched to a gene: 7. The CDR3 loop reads CASSSRLAGDAEQYF. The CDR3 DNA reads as TGTGCCAGCAGCTCCAGACTAGCGGGAGATGCCGAGCAGTACTTC.